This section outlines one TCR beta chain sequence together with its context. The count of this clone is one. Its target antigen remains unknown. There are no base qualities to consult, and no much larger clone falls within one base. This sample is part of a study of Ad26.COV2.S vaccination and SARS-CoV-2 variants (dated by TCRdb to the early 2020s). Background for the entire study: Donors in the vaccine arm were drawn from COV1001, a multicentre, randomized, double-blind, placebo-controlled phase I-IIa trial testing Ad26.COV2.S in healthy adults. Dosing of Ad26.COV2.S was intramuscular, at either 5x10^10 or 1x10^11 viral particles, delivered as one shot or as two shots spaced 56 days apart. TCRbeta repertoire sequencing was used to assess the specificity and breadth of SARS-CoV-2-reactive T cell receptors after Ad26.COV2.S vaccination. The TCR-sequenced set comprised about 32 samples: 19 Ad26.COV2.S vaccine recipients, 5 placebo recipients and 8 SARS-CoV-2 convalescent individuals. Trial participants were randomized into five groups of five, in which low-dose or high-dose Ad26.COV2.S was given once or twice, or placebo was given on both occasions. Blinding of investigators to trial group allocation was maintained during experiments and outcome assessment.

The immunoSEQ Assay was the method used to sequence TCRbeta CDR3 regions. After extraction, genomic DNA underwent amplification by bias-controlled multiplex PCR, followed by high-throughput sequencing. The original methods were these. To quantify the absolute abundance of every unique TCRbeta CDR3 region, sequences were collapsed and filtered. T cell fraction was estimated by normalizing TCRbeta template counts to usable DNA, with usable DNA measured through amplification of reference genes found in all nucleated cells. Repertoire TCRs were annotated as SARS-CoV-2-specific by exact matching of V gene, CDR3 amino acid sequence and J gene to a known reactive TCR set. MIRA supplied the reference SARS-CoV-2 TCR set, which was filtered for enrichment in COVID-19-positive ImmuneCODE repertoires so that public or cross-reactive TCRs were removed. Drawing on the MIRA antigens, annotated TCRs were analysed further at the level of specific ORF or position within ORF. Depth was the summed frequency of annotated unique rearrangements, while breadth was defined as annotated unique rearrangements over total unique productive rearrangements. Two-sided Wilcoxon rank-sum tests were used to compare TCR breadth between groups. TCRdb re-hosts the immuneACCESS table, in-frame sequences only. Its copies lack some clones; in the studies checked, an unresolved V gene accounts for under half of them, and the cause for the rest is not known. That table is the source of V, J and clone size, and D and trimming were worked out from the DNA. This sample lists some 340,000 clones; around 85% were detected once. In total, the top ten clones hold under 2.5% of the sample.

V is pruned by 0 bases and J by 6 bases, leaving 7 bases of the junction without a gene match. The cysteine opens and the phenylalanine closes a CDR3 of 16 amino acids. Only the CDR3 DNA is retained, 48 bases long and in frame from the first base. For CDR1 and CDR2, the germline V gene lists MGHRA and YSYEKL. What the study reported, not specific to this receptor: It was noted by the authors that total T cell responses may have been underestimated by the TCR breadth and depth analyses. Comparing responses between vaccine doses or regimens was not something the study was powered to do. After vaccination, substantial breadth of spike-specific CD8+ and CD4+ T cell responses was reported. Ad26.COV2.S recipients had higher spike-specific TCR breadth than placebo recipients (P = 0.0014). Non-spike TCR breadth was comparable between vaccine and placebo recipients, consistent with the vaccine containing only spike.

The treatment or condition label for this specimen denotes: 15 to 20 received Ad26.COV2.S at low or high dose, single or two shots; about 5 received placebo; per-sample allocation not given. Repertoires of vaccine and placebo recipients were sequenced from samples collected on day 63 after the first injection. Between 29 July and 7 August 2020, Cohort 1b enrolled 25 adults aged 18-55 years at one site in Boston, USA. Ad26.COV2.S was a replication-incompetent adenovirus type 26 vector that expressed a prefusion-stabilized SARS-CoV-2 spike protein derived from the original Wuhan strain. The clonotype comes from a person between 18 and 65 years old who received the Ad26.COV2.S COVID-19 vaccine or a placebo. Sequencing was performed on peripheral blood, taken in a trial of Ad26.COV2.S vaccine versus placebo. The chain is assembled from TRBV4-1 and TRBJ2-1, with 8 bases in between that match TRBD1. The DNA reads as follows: TGCGCCAGCAGCCAAGACCCGGACAGGGAACTCAATGAGCAGTTCTTC. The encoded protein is CASSQDPDRELNEQFF.